Presented here are 18 T cell receptor beta chains from one specimen sequenced in a study of CD8 T cells in seronegative destructive rheumatoid arthritis. Generated by immunoSEQ multiplex PCR, the TCRdb table keeps only in-frame clones and is missing some. The data contain under 15,000 clones, around 83% of them singletons. Sequences were obtained from CD8+ T cells from blood. The receptors come from a woman between 25 and 49 years old with seronegative destructive rheumatoid arthritis.

CDR3 sequence reads: CASTFGVYSNQPQHF. As DNA, the CDR3 is TGTGCCAGCACCTTCGGGGTCTATAGCAATCAGCCCCAGCATTTT. The chain combines TRBV5-5 with TRBJ1-5; D ambiguous. The CDR3 contains 15 residues. Deletions cut 6 bases from V and 0 bases from J, with 13 bases between. Germline V lookup: CDR1 SGHKS, CDR2 YYEKEE (reference sequence).

The chain joins TRBV7-6 to TRBJ1-2; D call uncertain. Looked up from germline, CDR1 is SGHVS and CDR2 is FNYEAQ. CDR3 length: 14 amino acids. V gave up 1 base and J gave up 4 bases, with 10 bases separating them. CDR3 coding DNA: TGTGCCAGCAGCTTAGAGGTCAGCGGCTATGGCTACACCTTC. Its protein is CASSLEVSGYGYTF.

The V and J genes are TRBV27 and TRBJ1-4; D not certain. Germline values: CDR1 MNHEY, CDR2 SMNVEV (reference sequence). The CDR3 sequence is 15 residues long. V was pared by 2 bases and J by 8 bases, with 15 bases between. The CDR3 bases are TGTGCCAGCAGTTTAAATTCCTGGGGAGGGGAAAAACTGTTTTTT. Translating gives CASSLNSWGGEKLFF.

J is TRBJ2-3 and V is TRBV6-4, with TRBD2 matching 9 bases. V trimming: 2 bases; J trimming: 0 bases; junction bases outside the gene matches: 3. The CDR3 runs 16 residues. CDR1 MRHNA and CDR2 SNTAGT come from the germline V gene. The CDR3 DNA is TGTGCCAGCAGTGACGATGCGGGGGGGAGCACAGATACGCAGTATTTT. It translates to CASSDDAGGSTDTQYF.

The genes are TRBV9 and TRBJ2-3; 10 nucleotides align to TRBD1. The germline V gene has CDR1 SGDLS and CDR2 YYNGEE. With 4 bases clipped from V and 4 bases from J, the junction kept 6 bases outside the gene matches. The CDR3 has 15 residues. This CDR3 is CASSTPGQGADTQYF. The CDR3, as DNA: TGTGCCAGCAGCACCCCCGGACAGGGGGCAGATACGCAGTATTTT.

The rearrangement links TRBV4-1 to TRBJ2-4; possible D gene TRBD2, 7 bases. The CDR3 sequence is 15 residues long. Germline V gene data show CDR1 as MGHRA and CDR2 as YSYEKL. Trimming stripped 0 bases from V and 6 bases from J, with 12 bases between. CDR3 coding DNA: TGCGCCAGCAGCCAAGATAGAGGGGGGGGAAACATTCAGTACTTC. Encoded protein: CASSQDRGGGNIQYF.

The chain is built from TRBV27 and TRBJ2-4, with D possibly matching TRBD1 (6 bases). Looked up from germline, CDR1 is MNHEY and CDR2 is SMNVEV (reference sequence). V lost 8 bases, J lost 3 bases, and 14 bases lay in between. This CDR3 comprises 14 residues. CDR3 DNA: TGTGCCAGCTCACCAGGGGTTGGCAAAAACATTCAGTACTTC. Translated, it gives CASSPGVGKNIQYF.

This clone was seen just once. The chain employs TRBV28 and TRBJ2-3; no reliable D call. Trimming cost V 3 bases and J 6 bases, with 4 bases left between them. From germline, CDR1 is MDHEN and CDR2 SYDVKM. This CDR3 is 11 amino acids long. The CDR3 nucleotides read TGTGCCAGCAGTTTTTCGGATACGCAGTATTTT. This translates into CASSFSDTQYF.

The rearrangement uses TRBV6-1 and TRBJ2-7; TRBD1 aligns across 7 bases. The germline V gene encodes CDR1 MNHNS and CDR2 SASEGT. The CDR3 is made up of 10 amino acids. The V gene end was trimmed by 6 bases and the J gene end by 11 bases; junction bases not matched to a gene: 4. Here the CDR3 reads CASSSTGKYF. The CDR3 DNA follows: TGTGCCAGCAGCTCGACAGGGAAGTACTTC.

The table lists this clone with a count of one. This chain connects TRBV28 to TRBJ1-5; D may be TRBD1 (6 bases). Trimming removed 6 bases from V and 0 bases from J, with 12 bases in between. The CDR3 length is 15 residues. CDR1 MDHEN and CDR2 SYDVKM come from the germline V gene. The CDR3 reads CASSLDRLSNQPQHF. CDR3 DNA: TGTGCCAGCAGCCTCGACAGGCTTAGCAATCAGCCCCAGCATTTT. Supplemented by reference TRBV28 and TRBJ1-5, the full variable domain reads DVKVTQSSRYLVKRTGEKVFLECVQDMDHENMFWYRQDPGLGLRLIYFSYDVKMKEKGDIPEGYSVSREKKERFSLILESASTNQTSMYLCASSLDRLSNQPQHFGDGTRLSIL.

CDR3 DNA sequence: TGCGCCAGCAGCCCCCGGGACAGGGGCCAAGAGACCCAGTACTTC. The encoded protein is CASSPRDRGQETQYF. The gene calls are TRBV4-1 and TRBJ2-5; 10 bases fit TRBD1. Trimming removed 4 bases from V and 1 base from J; junction bases left unmatched: 3. The CDR3 is 15 amino acids. Germline CDR1 MGHRA, CDR2 YSYEKL.

The chain joins TRBV2 to TRBJ2-4, with 11 bases that match TRBD2. Trimming cost V 8 bases and J 0 bases; bases outside gene matches: 6. Per germline, CDR1 SNHLY and CDR2 FYNNEI. The CDR3 extends over 16 amino acids. The CDR3 is CASAASGGLAKNIQYF. Here the CDR3 DNA reads TGTGCCAGCGCAGCTAGCGGGGGGCTAGCCAAAAACATTCAGTACTTC.

V usage is TRBV27 and J usage is TRBJ1-1; tentatively, D is TRBD1 (5 bases). The V end was cut by 3 bases, the J end by 4 bases, with 12 bases between. The CDR3 runs 14 residues. Germline CDR1 is MNHEY and CDR2 is SMNVEV (reference sequence). Here the CDR3 DNA reads TGTGCCAGCAGTTTTGCAGGGCTGGGCACTGAAGCTTTCTTT. Residues: CASSFAGLGTEAFF.

CDR3: CASSDSQGSTDTQYF. CDR3 in DNA: TGTGCCAGCAGTGACTCGCAGGGAAGCACAGATACGCAGTATTTT. The chain carries TRBV6-4 and TRBJ2-3; D is perhaps TRBD1 (5 bases). V was trimmed by 0 bases and J by 0 bases, leaving 7 bases between them. Germline V gene data show CDR1 as MRHNA and CDR2 as SNTAGT. The CDR3 runs to 15 residues.

A note on this clone: The conserved phenylalanine or tryptophan normally closing the CDR3 is absent here, so this likely arose from a read error. The chain employs TRBV4-1 and TRBJ2-7, with TRBD1 identical over 8 bases. Germline V gene sequence: CDR1 MGHRA, CDR2 YSYEKL. CDR3 size: 16 residues. Trimming cost V 3 bases and J 2 bases; bases outside gene matches: 9. For the CDR3, the DNA is TGCGCCAGCAGCCAGCTCGGGACAGGACTTCCCTACGAGCAGTACCTC. Translation gives CASSQLGTGLPYEQYL.

This rearrangement joins TRBV27 to TRBJ2-5; D unresolved. The CDR3 runs 13 residues. Germline CDR1 and CDR2: MNHEY and SMNVEV (reference sequence). V gave up 6 bases and J gave up 2 bases, with 10 bases separating them. The CDR3 spells CASSLEYQETQYF. In nucleotides, the CDR3 is TGTGCCAGCAGCCTAGAGTATCAAGAGACCCAGTACTTC.

V is TRBV27 and J is TRBJ2-5; 10 bases match TRBD2. The V gene end was trimmed by 5 bases and the J gene end by 4 bases; junction bases not matched to a gene: 7. The V gene's germline CDR1 is MNHEY and CDR2 SMNVEV (reference sequence). The CDR3 is made up of 15 amino acids. CDR3 bases: TGTGCCAGCAGTGCCGGGACTAGCGCGCGAGAGACCCAGTACTTC. Protein sequence: CASSAGTSARETQYF.

The J gene is TRBJ2-7, the V gene TRBV29-1, with 7 bases lining up with TRBD1. There are 13 residues in the CDR3. In germline, CDR1 is SQVTM, CDR2 ANQGSEA. Trimming removed 2 bases from V and 5 bases from J; junction bases left unmatched: 6. CDR3 sequence (DNA): TGCAGCGTTGAATTCCCAGGGACAGACGAGCAGTACGTC. Its protein is CSVEFPGTDEQYV.